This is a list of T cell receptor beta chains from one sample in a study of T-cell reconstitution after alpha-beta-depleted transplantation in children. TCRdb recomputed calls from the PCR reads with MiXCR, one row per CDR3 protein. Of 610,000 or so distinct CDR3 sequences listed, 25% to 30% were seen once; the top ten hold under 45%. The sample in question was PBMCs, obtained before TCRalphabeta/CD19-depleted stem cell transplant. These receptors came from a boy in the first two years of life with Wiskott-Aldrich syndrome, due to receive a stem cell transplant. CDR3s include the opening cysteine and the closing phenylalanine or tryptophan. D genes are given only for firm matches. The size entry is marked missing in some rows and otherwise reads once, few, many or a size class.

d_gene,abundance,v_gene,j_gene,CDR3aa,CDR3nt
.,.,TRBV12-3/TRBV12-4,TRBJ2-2,CASSFGGTAGELFF,TGTGCCAGCAGTTTCGGAGGGACCGCCGGGGAGCTGTTTTTT
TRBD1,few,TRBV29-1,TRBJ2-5,CSVTQGLETQYF,TGCAGCGTTACACAGGGGCTAGAGACCCAGTACTTC
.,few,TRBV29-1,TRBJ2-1,CSVGGRLYNEQFF,TGCAGCGTTGGTGGTCGACTCTACAATGAGCAGTTCTTC
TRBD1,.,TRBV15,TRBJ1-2,CATSRGRGQGAANYGYTF,TGTGCCACCAGCAGAGGCCGCGGACAGGGGGCCGCTAACTATGGCTACACCTTC
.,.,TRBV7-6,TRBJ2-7,CASSLIRDEQYF,TGTGCCAGCAGCTTAATTAGGGACGAGCAGTACTTC
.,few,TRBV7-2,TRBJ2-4,CASMSEGIQYF,TGTGCCAGCATGAGCGAAGGCATTCAGTACTTC
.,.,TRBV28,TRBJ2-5,CASRTGNQGVETQYF,TGTGCCAGCAGGACGGGAAACCAGGGTGTGGAGACCCAGTACTTC
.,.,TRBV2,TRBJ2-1,CASSDLAALGNEQFF,TGTGCCAGCAGTGACTTGGCGGCTTTAGGCAATGAGCAGTTCTTC
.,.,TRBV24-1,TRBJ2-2,CATSDRTDNTGELFF,TGTGCCACCAGTGATAGGACAGACAACACCGGGGAGCTGTTTTTT
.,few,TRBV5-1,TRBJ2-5,CVRAAQETQYF,TGCGTGAGGGCAGCTCAAGAGACCCAGTACTTC
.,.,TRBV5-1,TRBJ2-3,CASSLEAVASTDTQYF,TGCGCCAGCAGCTTGGAGGCTGTAGCTAGCACAGATACGCAGTATTTT
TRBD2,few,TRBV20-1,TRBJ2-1,CSASAGGSYNEQFF,TGCAGTGCTAGTGCGGGAGGCTCTTACAATGAGCAGTTCTTC
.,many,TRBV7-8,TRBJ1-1,CASSPGIQDEAFF,TGTGCCAGCAGTCCGGGAATACAGGATGAAGCTTTCTTT
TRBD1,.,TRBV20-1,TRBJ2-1,CSASPLRGRSPLYNEQFF,TGCAGTGCTAGCCCCTTGAGGGGGCGATCCCCCCTCTACAATGAGCAGTTCTTC
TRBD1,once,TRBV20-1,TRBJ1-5,CSARGTGGAGNQPQHF,TGCAGTGCTAGAGGCACAGGGGGCGCGGGCAATCAGCCCCAGCATTTT
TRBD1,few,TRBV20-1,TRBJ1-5,CSAATGAGSNQPQHF,TGCAGTGCTGCCACAGGGGCTGGTAGCAATCAGCCCCAGCATTTT
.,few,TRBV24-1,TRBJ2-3,CATSGRASADTQYF,TGTGCCACCAGTGGACGTGCTTCAGCAGATACGCAGTATTTT